This T cell receptor (beta chain) derives from a study of spatial heterogeneity in lung cancer. Study details: The study observed each unique TCR and UMI combination more than ten times on average in raw reads.

The V gene's germline CDR1 is MDHEN and CDR2 SYDVKM. V gave up 7 bases and J gave up 5 bases, with 14 bases separating them. The CDR3 consists of 14 residues. A distinct unique molecular identifier was carried by each TCR cDNA molecule. Each CDR3 protein gets one entry after TCRdb re-called the 5' RACE reads with MiXCR. The table has 15,000 to 20,000 distinct CDR3 sequences, 5.8% seen once. This clonotype came up many times. Its antigen is not known. Being off target in a library aimed at alpha chains, this beta chain has a size of little meaning. The time point: sample taken at primary tumor resection. The donor group consisted of over 55 patients who had untreated, early-stage non-small cell lung cancer. Whole RNA, which was extracted from tumor, nontumor lung tissue or frozen PBMC, was sequenced without any cell sorting. The study, taken as a whole, reports: The study found that expanded intratumoral alpha and beta TCR counts tracked tumor mutation counts.

The sequenced sample was lung tumor tissue, obtained at surgery. V and J are TRBV28 and TRBJ2-2, with D maybe TRBD2 (7 bases). The TCR was taken from a female donor with early-stage non-small cell lung cancer. Here the CDR3 reads CASTAGGRTGELFF. The CDR3 nucleotides are TGTGCCAGCACGGCCGGGGGGCGGACCGGGGAGCTGTTTTTT.